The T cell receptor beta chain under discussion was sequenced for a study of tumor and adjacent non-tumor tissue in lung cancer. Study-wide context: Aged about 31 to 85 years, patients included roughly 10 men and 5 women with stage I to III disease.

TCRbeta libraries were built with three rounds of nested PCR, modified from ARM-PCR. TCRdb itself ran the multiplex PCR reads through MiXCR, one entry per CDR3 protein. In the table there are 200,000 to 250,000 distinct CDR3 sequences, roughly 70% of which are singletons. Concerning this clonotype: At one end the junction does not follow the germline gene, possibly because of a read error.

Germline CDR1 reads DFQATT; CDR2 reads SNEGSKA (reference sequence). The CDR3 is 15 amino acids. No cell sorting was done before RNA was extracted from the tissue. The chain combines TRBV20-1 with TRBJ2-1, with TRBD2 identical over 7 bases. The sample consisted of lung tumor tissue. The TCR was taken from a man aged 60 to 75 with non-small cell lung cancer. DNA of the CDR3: TGCAGTGCTAGACCCGGGGGGACTATCGCGGGTGAGCAGATCTTC. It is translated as CSARPGGTIAGEQIF.